This T cell receptor (beta chain) was captured by sequencing in a study of blood T cell repertoires in COVID-19. Study-level information: The origin of the acute and convalescent COVID-19 samples was the United States, Italy and Spain. PBMCs, B-cell-depleted T cells, or T cells were the source of the cDNA or gDNA that made up the material.

The authors' processing: Amplifying reference gene primers gave estimates of nucleated cell counts. Profiled with immunoSEQ multiplex PCR; TCRdb holds only in-frame clones, not every one. The V and J calls and the clone size are those of that table, but D and trimming were determined from the DNA. The sample holds approximately 200,000 clones, 80% to 90% seen once. This CDR3 region has 16 residues. Trimming left V 5 bases short and J 7 bases short, with 23 bases between. Per the germline V gene, CDR1 is SGHTA and CDR2 is FQGNSA. The sample consisted of peripheral blood. The chain carries TRBV7-2 and TRBJ1-2, with D perhaps TRBD1 (5 bases). The TCR originated in a man aged 50 to 60 with acute or convalescent COVID-19. The CDR3 DNA is TGTGCCAGCAGCCCAGGGTCCTTCGTAGTTCCGAGTGGCTACACCTTC. Protein product: CASSPGSFVVPSGYTF.